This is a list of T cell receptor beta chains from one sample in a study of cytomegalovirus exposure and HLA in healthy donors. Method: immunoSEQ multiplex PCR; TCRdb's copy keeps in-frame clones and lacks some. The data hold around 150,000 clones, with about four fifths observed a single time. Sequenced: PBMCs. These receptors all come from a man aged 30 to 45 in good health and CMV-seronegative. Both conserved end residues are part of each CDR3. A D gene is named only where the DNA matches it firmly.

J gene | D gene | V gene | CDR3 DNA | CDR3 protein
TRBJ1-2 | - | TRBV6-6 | TGTGCCAGCAGTACAGGGTTGGGATATGGCTACACCTTC | CASSTGLGYGYTF
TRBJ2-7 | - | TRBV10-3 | TGTGCCATCAGTGCACGAGACGAGCAGTACTTC | CAISARDEQYF
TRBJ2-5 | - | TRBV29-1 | TGCAGCGTTGAAAGGGACTCCGAAGAGACCCAGTACTTC | CSVERDSEETQYF
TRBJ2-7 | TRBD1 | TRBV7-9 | TGTTCCAGCAGCTTCGGTGGGGACAGGGCGGAACAGGACTTC | CSSSFGGDRAEQDF
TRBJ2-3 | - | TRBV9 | TGTGCCAGCAGCGCACTGGGGACACAGTCGAGTACGCAGTATTTT | CASSALGTQSSTQYF
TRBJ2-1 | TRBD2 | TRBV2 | TGTGCCAGCAGGAGGACTAGCGGTATCTCCTACAATGAGCAGTTCTTC | CASRRTSGISYNEQFF
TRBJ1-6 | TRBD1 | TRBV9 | TGTGCCAGCACGAGACAGGGGTTTCTTAATTCACCCCTCCACTTT | CASTRQGFLNSPLHF
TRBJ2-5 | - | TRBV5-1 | TGCGCCAGCACCCCAATGGGGGGAATAGAGACCCAGTACTTC | CASTPMGGIETQYF
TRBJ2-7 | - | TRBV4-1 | TGCGCCAGCAGGCTAAACAGACAGCCTGATCTCTACGAGCAGTACTTC | CASRLNRQPDLYEQYF
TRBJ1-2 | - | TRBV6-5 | TGTGCCAGCAGTTCCGGCAGCCCGGGAGGCTACACCTTC | CASSSGSPGGYTF
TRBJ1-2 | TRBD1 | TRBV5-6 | TGTGCCAGCAGCCAAAGGTTAATAGGGATCCACAGGGGCTATGGCTACACCTTC | CASSQRLIGIHRGYGYTF
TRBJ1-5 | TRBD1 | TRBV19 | TGTGCCAGTAGTTCTCCAGCCGGGACAGGGTTCAATCAGCCCCAGCATTTT | CASSSPAGTGFNQPQHF
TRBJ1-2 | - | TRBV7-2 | TGTGCCAGCAGCTTATTGGGTTCGGGAGCTAACTATGGCTACACCTTC | CASSLLGSGANYGYTF
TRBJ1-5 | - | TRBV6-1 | TGTGCCAGCAGTGAAACGGGGAGTTGGAATCAGCCCCAGCATTTT | CASSETGSWNQPQHF
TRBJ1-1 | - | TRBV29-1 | TGCAGCGTTGAACAGTACACTGAAGCTTTCTTT | CSVEQYTEAFF